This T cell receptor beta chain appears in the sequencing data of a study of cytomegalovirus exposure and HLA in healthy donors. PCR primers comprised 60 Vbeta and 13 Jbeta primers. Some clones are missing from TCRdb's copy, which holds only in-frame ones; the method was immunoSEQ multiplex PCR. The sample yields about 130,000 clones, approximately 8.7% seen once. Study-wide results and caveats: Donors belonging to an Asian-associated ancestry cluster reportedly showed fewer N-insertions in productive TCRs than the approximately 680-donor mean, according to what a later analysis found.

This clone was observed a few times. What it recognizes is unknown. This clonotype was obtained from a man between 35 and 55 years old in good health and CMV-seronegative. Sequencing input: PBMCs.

In nucleotides, the CDR3 is TGTGCCAGCAGTCGTCGGACAGGGCTCTGGGATGAGCAGTTCTTC. It is translated as CASSRRTGLWDEQFF. The chain combines TRBV11-3 with TRBJ2-1, with 8 bases that match TRBD1. The germline V gene has CDR1 SGHNT and CDR2 YENEEA. The CDR3 length is 15 residues. The junction had 12 bases not matched to a gene; V was cut back by 6 bases and J by 8 bases.